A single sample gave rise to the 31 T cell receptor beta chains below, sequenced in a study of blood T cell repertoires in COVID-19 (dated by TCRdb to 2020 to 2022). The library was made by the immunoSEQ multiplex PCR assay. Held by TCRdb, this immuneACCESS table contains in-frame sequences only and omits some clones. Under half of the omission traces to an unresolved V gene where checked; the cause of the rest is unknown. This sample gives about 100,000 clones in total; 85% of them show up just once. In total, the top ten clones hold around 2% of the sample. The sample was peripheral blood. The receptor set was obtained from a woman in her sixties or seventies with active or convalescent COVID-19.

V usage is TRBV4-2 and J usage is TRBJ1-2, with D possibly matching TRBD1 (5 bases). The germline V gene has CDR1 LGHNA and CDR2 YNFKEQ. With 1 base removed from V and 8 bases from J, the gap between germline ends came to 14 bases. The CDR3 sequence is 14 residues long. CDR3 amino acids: CASSQAGQGYGYTF. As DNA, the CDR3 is TGTGCCAGCAGCCAAGCGGGTCAGGGCTACGGCTACACCTTC.

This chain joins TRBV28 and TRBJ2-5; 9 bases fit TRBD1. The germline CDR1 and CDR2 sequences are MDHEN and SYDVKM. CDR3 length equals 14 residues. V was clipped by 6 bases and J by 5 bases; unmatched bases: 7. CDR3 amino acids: CASRPTGGGETQYF. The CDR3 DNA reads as TGTGCCAGCAGACCTACAGGGGGCGGTGAGACCCAGTACTTC.

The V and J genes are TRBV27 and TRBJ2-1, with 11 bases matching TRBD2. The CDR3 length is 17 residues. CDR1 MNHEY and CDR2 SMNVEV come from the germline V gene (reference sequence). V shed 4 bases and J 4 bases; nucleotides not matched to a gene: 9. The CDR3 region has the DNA TGTGCCAGCAGTTCGACCCCTAGCGGGAGGAGGTACAATGAGCAGTTCTTC. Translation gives CASSSTPSGRRYNEQFF.

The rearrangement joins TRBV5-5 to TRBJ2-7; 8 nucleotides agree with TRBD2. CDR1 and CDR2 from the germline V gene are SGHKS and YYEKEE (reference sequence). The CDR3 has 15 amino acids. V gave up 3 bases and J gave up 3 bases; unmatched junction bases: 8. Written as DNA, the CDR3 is TGTGCCAGCAGCTCCCGACGGGGGGGACACTACGAGCAGTACTTC. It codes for CASSSRRGGHYEQYF.

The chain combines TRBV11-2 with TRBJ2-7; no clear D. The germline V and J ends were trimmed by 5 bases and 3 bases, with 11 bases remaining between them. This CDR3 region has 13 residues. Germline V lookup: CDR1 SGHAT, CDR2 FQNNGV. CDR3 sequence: CASSLIINYEQYF. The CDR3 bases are TGTGCCAGCAGCCTAATTATAAACTACGAGCAGTACTTC. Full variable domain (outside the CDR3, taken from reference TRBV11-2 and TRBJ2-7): EAGVAQSPRYKIIEKRQSVAFWCNPISGHATLYWYQQILGQGPKLLIQFQNNGVVDDSQLPKDRFSAERLKGVDSTLKIQPAKLEDSAVYLCASSLIINYEQYFGPGTRLTVT.

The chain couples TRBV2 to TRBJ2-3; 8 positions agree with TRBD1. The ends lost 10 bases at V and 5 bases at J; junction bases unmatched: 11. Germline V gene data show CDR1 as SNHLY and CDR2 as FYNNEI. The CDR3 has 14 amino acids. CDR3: CATSGRTGIDTQYF. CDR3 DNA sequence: TGTGCCACCTCAGGGAGGACAGGGATAGATACGCAGTATTTT.

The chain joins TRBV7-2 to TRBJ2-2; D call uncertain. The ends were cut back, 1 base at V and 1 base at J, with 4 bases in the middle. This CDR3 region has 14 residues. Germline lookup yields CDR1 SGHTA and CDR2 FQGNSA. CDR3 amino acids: CASSLDRNTGELFF. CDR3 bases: TGTGCCAGCAGCTTAGACAGGAACACCGGGGAGCTGTTTTTT.

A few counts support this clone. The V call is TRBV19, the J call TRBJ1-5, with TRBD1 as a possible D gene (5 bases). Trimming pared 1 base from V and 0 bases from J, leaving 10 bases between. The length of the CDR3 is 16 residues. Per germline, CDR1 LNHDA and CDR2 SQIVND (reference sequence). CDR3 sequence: CASSIGSGYSNQPQHF. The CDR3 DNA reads TGTGCCAGTAGTATAGGTTCAGGGTATAGCAATCAGCCCCAGCATTTT. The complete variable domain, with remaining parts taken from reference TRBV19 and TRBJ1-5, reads DGGITQSPKYLFRKEGQNVTLSCEQNLNHDAMYWYRQDPGQGLRLIYYSQIVNDFQKGDIAEGYSVSREKKESFPLTVTSAQKNPTAFYLCASSIGSGYSNQPQHFGDGTRLSIL.

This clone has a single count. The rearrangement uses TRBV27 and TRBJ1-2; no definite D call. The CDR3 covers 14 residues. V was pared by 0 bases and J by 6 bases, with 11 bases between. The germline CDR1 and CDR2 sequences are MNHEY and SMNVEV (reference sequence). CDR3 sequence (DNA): TGTGCCAGCAGTTTATCCTCGGGGAAAAATGGCTACACCTTC. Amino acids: CASSLSSGKNGYTF.

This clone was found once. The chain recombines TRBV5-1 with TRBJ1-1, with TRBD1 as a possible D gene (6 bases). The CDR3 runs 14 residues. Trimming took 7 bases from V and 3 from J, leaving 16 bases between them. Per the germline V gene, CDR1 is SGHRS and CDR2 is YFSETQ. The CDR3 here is CASSRGKGDTEAFF. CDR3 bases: TGCGCCAGCTCACGTGGGAAGGGGGACACTGAAGCTTTCTTT.

The CDR3 sequence: CASSSAGGSEGYTF. CDR3 coding DNA: TGTGCCAGCAGCTCGGCAGGAGGCTCTGAGGGCTACACCTTC. J is TRBJ1-2 and V is TRBV5-4, with D unresolved. This CDR3 spans 14 amino acids. Trimming removed 3 bases from V and 8 bases from J, with 17 bases in between. CDR1 is SGHNT and CDR2 is YYREEE in the germline V gene (reference sequence). Full variable domain (remainder filled in from reference TRBV5-4 and TRBJ1-2): ETGVTQSPTHLIKTRGQQVTLRCSSQSGHNTVSWYQQALGQGPQFIFQYYREEENGRGNFPPRFSGLQFPNYSSELNVNALELDDSALYLCASSSAGGSEGYTFGSGTRLTVV.

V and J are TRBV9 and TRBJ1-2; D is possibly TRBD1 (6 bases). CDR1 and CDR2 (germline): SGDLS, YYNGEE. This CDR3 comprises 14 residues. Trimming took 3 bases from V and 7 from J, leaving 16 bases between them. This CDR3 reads CASSADSGERGYTF. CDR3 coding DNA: TGTGCCAGCAGCGCCGACTCAGGGGAACGTGGCTACACCTTC.

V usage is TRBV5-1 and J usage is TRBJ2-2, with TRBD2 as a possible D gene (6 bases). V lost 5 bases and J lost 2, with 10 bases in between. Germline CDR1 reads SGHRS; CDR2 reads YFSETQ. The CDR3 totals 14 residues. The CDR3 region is CASSGGTNTGELFF. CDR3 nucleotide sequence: TGCGCCAGCAGTGGGGGGACTAACACCGGGGAGCTGTTTTTT.

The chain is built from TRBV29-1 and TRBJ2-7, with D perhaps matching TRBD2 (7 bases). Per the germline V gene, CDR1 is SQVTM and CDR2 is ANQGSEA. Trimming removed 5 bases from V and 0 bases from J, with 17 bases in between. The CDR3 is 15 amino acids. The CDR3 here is CSVTAGALTSYEQYF. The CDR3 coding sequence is TGCAGCGTTACCGCGGGGGCATTGACCTCCTACGAGCAGTACTTC.

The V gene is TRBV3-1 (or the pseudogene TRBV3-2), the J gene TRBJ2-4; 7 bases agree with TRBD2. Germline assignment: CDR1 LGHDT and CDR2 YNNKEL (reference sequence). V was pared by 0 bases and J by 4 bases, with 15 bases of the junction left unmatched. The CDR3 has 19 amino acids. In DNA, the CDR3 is TGTGCCAGCAGCCAAGATAATCGGTCTGGGGAGGGCAATAAAAACATTCAGTACTTC. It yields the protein CASSQDNRSGEGNKNIQYF.

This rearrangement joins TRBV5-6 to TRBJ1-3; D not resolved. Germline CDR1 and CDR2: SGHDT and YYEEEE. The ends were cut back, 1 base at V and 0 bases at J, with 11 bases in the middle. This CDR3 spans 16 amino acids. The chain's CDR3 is CASSLLGQGSGNTIYF. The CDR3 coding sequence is TGTGCCAGCAGCTTGTTGGGCCAAGGCTCTGGAAACACCATATATTTT.

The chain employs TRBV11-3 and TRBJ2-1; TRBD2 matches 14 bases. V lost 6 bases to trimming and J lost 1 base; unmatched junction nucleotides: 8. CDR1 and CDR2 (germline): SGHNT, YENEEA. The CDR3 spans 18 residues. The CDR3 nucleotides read TGTGCCAGCAGTTCCGGGACTAGCGGGAGACTATCCTACAATGAGCAGTTCTTC. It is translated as CASSSGTSGRLSYNEQFF. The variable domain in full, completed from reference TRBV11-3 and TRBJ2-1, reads EAGVVQSPRYKIIEKKQPVAFWCNPISGHNTLYWYLQNLGQGPELLIRYENEEAVDDSQLPKDRFSAERLKGVDSTLKIQPAELGDSAVYLCASSSGTSGRLSYNEQFFGPGTRLTVL.

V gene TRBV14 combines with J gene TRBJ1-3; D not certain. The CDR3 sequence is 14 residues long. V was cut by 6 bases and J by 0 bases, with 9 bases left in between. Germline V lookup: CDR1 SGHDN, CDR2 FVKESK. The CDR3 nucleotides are TGTGCCAGCAGGACGGGAATCTCTGGAAACACCATATATTTT. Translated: CASRTGISGNTIYF.

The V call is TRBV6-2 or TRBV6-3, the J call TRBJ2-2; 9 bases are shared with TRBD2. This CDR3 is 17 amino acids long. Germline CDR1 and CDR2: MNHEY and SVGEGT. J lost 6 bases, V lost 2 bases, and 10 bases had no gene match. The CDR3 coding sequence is TGTGCCAGCAGTTACCCTCGCGGCGGGAGGGCCGCCGGGGAGCTGTTTTTT. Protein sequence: CASSYPRGGRAAGELFF.

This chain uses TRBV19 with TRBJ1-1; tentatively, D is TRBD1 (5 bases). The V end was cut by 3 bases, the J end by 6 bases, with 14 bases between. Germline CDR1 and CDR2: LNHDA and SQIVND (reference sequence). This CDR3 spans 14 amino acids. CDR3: CASSIQGASSEAFF. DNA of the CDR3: TGTGCCAGTAGTATCCAGGGCGCGAGTTCTGAAGCTTTCTTT.

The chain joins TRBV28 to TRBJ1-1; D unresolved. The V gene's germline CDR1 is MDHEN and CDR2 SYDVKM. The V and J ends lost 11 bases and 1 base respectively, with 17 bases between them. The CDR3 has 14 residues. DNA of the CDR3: TGTGCCGCCGGGGAGGAATTCTCGAACACTGAAGCTTTCTTT. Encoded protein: CAAGEEFSNTEAFF.

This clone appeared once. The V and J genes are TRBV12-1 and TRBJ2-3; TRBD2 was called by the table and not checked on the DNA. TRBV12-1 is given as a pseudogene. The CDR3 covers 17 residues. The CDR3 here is CASSRDSYLNLTDTQYF. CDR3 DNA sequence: TGTGCCAGCAGCCGCGATTCCTATTTAAACCTTACAGATACGCAGTATTTT.

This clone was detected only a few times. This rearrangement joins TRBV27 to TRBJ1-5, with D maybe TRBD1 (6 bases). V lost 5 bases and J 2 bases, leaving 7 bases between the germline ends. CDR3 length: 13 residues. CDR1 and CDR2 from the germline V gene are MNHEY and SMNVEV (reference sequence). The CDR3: CASSPGGNQPQHF. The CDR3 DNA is TGTGCCAGCAGTCCAGGGGGCAATCAGCCCCAGCATTTT.

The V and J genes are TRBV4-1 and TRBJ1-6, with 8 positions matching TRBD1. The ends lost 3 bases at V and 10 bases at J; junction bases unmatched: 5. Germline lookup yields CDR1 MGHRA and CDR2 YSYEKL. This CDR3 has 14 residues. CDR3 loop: CASSHGQGGSPLHF. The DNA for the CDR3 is TGCGCCAGCAGCCACGGACAGGGAGGATCACCCCTCCACTTT.

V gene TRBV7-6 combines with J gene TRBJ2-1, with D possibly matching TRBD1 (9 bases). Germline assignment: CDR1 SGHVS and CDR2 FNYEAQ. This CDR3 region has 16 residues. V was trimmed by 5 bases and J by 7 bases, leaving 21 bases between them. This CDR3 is CASSLQGAGGGNEQFF. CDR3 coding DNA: TGTGCCAGCAGCCTACAGGGGGCGGGAGGTGGGAATGAGCAGTTCTTC.

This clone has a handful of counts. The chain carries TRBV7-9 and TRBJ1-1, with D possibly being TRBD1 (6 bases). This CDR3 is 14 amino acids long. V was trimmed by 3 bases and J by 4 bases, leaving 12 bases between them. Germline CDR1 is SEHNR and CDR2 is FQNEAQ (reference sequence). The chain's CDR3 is CASSFYQGSTEAFF. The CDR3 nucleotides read TGTGCCAGCAGCTTCTACCAGGGGTCCACTGAAGCTTTCTTT. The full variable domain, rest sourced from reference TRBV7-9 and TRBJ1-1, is DTGVSQNPRHKITKRGQNVTFRCDPISEHNRLYWYRQTLGQGPEFLTYFQNEAQLEKSRLLSDRFSAERPKGSFSTLEIQRTEQGDSAMYLCASSFYQGSTEAFFGQGTRLTVV.

The CDR3 sequence: CASSLGGPQHF. In nucleotides, the CDR3 is TGTGCCAGCAGTCTAGGAGGGCCCCAGCATTTT. The chain links TRBV7-9 to TRBJ1-5; D is undetermined. The germline gives CDR1 SEHNR, CDR2 FQNEAQ (reference sequence). The length of the CDR3 is 11 residues. Trimming left V 6 bases short and J 9 bases short, with 9 bases between.

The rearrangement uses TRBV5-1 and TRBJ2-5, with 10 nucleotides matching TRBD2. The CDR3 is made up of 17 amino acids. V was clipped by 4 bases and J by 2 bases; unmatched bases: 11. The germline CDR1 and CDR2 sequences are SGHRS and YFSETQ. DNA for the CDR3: TGCGCCAGCAGCAAACCTGAAGCGGGGGGGTTTCAAGAGACCCAGTACTTC. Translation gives CASSKPEAGGFQETQYF.

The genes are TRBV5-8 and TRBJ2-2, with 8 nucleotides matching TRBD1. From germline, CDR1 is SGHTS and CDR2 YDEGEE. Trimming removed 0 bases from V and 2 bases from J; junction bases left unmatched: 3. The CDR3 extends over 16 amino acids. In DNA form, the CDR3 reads TGTGCCAGCAGCTTGGGGGACAGGACTAACACCGGGGAGCTGTTTTTT. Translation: CASSLGDRTNTGELFF.

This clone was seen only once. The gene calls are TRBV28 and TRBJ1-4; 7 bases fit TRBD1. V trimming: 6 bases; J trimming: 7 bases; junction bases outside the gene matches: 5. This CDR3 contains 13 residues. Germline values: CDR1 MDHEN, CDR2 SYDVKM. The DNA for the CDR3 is TGTGCCAGCAGCTTTACAGGGGTTGAAAAACTGTTTTTT. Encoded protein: CASSFTGVEKLFF.

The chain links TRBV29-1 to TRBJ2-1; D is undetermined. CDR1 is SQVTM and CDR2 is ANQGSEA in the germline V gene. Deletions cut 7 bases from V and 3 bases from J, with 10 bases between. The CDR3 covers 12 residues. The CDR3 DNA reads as TGCAGCGCACTACCCCACTACAATGAGCAGTTCTTC. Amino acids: CSALPHYNEQFF.